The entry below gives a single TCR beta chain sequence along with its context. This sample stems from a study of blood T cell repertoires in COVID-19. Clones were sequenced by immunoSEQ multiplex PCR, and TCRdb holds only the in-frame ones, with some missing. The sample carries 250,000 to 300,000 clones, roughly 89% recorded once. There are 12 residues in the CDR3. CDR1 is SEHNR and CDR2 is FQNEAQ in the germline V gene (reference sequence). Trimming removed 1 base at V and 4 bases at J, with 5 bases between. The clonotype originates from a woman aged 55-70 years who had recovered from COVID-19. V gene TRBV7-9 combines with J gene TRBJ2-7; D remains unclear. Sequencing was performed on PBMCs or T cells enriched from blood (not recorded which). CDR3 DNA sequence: TGTGCCAGCAGCTTAGATCAATACGAGCAGTACTTC. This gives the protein CASSLDQYEQYF.